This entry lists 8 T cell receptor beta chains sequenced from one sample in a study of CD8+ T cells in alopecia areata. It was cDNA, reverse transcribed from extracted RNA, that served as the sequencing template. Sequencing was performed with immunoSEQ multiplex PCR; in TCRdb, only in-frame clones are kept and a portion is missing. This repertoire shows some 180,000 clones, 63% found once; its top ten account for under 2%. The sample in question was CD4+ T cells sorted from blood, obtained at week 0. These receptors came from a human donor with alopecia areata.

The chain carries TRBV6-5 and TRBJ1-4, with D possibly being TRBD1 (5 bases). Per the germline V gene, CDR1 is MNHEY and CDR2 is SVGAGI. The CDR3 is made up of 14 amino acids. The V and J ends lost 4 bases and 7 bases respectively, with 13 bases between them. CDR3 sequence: CASSSRGNGEKLFF. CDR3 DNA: TGTGCCAGCAGTTCAAGGGGAAACGGTGAAAAACTGTTTTTT.

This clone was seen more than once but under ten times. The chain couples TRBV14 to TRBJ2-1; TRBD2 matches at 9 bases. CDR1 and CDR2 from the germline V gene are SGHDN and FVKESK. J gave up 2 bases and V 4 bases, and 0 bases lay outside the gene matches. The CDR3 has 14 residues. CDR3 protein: CASSLAGAYNEQFF. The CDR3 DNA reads TGTGCCAGCAGCCTAGCGGGGGCCTACAATGAGCAGTTCTTC.

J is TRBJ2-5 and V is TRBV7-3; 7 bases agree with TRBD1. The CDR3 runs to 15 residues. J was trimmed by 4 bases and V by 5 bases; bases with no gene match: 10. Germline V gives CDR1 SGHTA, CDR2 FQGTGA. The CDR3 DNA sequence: TGTGCCAGCAGCCTAGAGACAGGGTCGATAGAGACCCAGTACTTC. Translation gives CASSLETGSIETQYF.

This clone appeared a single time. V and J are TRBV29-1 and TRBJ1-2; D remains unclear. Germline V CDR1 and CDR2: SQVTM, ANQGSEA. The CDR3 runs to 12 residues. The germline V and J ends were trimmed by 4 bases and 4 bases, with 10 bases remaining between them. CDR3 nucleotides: TGCAGCGTTGCCGCCACCGCCTATGGCTACACCTTC. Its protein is CSVAATAYGYTF. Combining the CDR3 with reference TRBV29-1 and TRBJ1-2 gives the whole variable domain SAVISQKPSRDICQRGTSLTIQCQVDSQVTMMFWYRQQPGQSLTLIATANQGSEATYESGFVIDKFPISRPNLTFSTLTVSNMSPEDSSIYLCSVAATAYGYTFGSGTRLTVV.

The CDR3 protein is CASSLRLAASNEQFF. CDR3 DNA: TGTGCCAGCAGCTTACGGCTAGCGGCTTCCAATGAGCAGTTCTTC. This chain joins TRBV7-3 and TRBJ2-1, with 7 nucleotides matching TRBD2. The CDR3 has 15 amino acids. CDR1 is SGHTA, CDR2 FQGTGA, per germline. With 2 bases clipped from V and 6 bases from J, the junction kept 7 bases outside the gene matches.

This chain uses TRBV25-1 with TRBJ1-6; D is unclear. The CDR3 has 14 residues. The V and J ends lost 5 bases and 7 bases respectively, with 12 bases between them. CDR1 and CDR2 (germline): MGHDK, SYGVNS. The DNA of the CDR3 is TGTGCCAGCAGTCTTCCCCGCCCCAATTCACCCCTCCACTTT. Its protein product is CASSLPRPNSPLHF.

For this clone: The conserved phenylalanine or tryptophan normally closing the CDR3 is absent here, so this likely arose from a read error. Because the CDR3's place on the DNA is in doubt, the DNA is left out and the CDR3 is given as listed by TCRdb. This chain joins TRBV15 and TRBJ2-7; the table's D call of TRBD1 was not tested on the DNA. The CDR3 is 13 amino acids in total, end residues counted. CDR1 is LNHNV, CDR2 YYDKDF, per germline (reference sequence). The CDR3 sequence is CATSRETGCNLKL.

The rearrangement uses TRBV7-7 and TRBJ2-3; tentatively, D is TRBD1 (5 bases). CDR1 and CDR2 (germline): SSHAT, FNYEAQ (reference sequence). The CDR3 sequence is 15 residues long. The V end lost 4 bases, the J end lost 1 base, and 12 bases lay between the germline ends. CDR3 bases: TGTGCCAGCAGCTCGGGCGTGACAGGCACAGATACGCAGTATTTT. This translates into CASSSGVTGTDTQYF.